These T cell receptor beta chains were read from a single sample in a study of regulatory T cells in long-lasting Graves disease. Each CDR3 protein is one row after TCRdb ran MiXCR on the multiplex PCR reads. This sample has about 560,000 distinct CDR3 sequences; 15% to 20% occur once, and the top ten carry around 12%. The same sample was also used in a study of T cells in Graves' hyperthyroidism and ophthalmopathy.

The starting material was peripheral blood mononuclear cells (PBMCs), obtained at new diagnosis, from a patient treated with antithyroid drugs. The receptor source for this set is a man between 18 and 29 years old with Graves disease. The CDR3 runs from the conserved cysteine through the conserved F or W. D genes are given only for firm matches. Some rows mark clone size as missing; the rest say once, few, many or name a class of expanded clone.

V	J	size	D	DNA	CDR3
TRBV20-1	TRBJ2-3	many	TRBD2	TGCAGTGCTAGTGCGTCTAGCGGCAATACAGATACGCAGTATTTT	CSASASSGNTDTQYF
TRBV2	TRBJ2-7	many	.	TGTGCCAGCAGTGATCAGGGGTCTTACGAGCAGTACTTC	CASSDQGSYEQYF
TRBV11-2	TRBJ2-7	few	.	TGTGCCAGCAGCTTAGATCTCTCAGAAACCTACGAGCAGTACTTC	CASSLDLSETYEQYF
TRBV29-1	TRBJ2-7	once	.	TGCGGCGTGAAGGACACGACCTACGAGCAGTACTTC	CGVKDTTYEQYF
TRBV20-1	TRBJ1-3	few	.	TGCAGTGTCTTGACAGTCTCTGGAAACACCATATATTTT	CSVLTVSGNTIYF
TRBV29-1	TRBJ1-2	few	.	TGCAGCGTTGGTGGAGGAGAAAGCTATGGCTACACCTTC	CSVGGGESYGYTF
TRBV9	TRBJ2-3	.	.	TGTGCCAGCAGCGTAGATCCAGGGTTCAGTATCAATACGCAGTATTTT	CASSVDPGFSINTQYF
TRBV20-1	TRBJ2-2	many	.	TGCAGTGCTTACTCCGGAGGGTCCGGGGAGCTGTTTTTT	CSAYSGGSGELFF
TRBV29-1	TRBJ1-3	.	TRBD1	TGCAGCGTTGCTCGACAGGGGGCCGGAAACACCATATATTTT	CSVARQGAGNTIYF
TRBV7-2	TRBJ2-7	many	TRBD2	TGTGCCAGCACCCCAGCGGGGAGCTCCTACGAGCAGTACTTC	CASTPAGSSYEQYF
TRBV6-2/TRBV6-3	TRBJ1-5	few	TRBD1	TGTGCCAGCAGTTATACAGGGGTCTTTAATCAGCCCCAGCATTTT	CASSYTGVFNQPQHF
TRBV4-1	TRBJ1-4	few	.	TGCGCCAGCAGCCCGGGACCGATTAATGAAAAACTGTTTTTT	CASSPGPINEKLFF
TRBV6-1	TRBJ2-7	many	TRBD1	TGTGCCAGCAGTGACCGGGACAGGGGTTCCTACGAGCAGTACTTC	CASSDRDRGSYEQYF
TRBV14	TRBJ2-7	.	.	TGTGCCAGCAGCCAAGGGTCCGGGTTATTCTACGAGCAGTACTTC	CASSQGSGLFYEQYF